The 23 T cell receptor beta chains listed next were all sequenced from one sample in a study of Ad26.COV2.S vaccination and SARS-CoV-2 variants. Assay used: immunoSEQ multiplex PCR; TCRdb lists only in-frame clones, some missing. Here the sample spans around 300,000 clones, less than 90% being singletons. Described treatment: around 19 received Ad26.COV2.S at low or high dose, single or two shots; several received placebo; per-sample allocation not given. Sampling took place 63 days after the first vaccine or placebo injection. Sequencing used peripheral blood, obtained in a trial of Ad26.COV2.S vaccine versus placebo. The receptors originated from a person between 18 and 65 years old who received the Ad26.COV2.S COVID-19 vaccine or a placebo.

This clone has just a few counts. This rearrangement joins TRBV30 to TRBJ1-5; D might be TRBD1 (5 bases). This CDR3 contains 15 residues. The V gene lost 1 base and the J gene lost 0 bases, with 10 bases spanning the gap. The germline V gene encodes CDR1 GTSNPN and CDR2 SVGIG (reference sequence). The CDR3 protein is CAWSGGDPSNQPQHF. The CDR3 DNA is TGTGCCTGGAGTGGAGGGGACCCTAGCAATCAGCCCCAGCATTTT. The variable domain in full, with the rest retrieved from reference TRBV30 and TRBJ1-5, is SQTIHQWPATLVQPVGSPLSLECTVEGTSNPNLYWYRQAAGRGLQLLFYSVGIGQISSEVPQNLSASRPQDRQFILSSKKLLLSDSGFYLCAWSGGDPSNQPQHFGDGTRLSIL.

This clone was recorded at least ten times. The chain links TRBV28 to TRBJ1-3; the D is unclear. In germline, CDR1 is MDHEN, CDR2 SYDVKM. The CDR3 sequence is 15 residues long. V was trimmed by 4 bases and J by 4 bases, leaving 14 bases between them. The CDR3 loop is CASSSETWSGNTIYF. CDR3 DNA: TGTGCCAGCAGTTCGGAAACGTGGTCGGGAAACACCATATATTTT.

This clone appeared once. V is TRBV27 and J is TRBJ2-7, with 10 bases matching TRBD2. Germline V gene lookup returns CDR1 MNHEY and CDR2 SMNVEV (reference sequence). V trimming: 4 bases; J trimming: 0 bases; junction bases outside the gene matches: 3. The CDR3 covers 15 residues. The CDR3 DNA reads TGTGCCAGCAGTTCCTGGACTAGCGGCTCCTACGAGCAGTACTTC. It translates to CASSSWTSGSYEQYF.

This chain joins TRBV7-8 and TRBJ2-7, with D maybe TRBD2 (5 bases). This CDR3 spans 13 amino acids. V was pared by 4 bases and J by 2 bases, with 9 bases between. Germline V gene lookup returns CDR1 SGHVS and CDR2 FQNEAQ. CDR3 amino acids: CASSSSGPYEQYF. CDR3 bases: TGTGCCAGCAGCTCCAGCGGACCCTACGAGCAGTACTTC.

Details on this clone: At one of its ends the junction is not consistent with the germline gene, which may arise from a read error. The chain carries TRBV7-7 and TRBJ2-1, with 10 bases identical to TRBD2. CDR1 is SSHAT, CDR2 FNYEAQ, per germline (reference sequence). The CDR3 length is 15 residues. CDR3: CASSPLAGDYNEQFF. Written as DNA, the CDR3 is TGTGCTAGCAGTCCTCTAGCGGGGGACTACAATGAGCAGTTCTTC.

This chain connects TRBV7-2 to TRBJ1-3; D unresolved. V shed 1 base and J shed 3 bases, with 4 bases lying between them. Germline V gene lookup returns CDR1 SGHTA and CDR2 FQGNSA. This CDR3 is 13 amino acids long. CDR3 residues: CASSLEFGNTIYF. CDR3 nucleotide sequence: TGTGCCAGCAGCTTAGAGTTTGGAAACACCATATATTTT. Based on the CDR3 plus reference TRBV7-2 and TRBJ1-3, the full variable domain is GAGVSQSPSNKVTEKGKDVELRCDPISGHTALYWYRQSLGQGLEFLIYFQGNSAPDKSGLPSDRFSAERTGGSVSTLTIQRTQQEDSAVYLCASSLEFGNTIYFGEGSWLTVV.

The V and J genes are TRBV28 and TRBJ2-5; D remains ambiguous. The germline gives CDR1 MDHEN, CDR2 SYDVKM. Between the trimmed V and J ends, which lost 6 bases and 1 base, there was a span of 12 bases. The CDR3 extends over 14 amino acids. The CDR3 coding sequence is TGTGCCAGCAGGCCGCCTAGGACCCAAGAGACCCAGTACTTC. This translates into CASRPPRTQETQYF.

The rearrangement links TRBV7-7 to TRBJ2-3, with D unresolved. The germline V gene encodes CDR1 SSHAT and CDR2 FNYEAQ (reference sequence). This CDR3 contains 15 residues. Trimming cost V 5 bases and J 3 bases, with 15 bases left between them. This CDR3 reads CASSPITPRTDTQYF. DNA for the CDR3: TGTGCCAGCAGCCCTATTACCCCGCGGACAGATACGCAGTATTTT.

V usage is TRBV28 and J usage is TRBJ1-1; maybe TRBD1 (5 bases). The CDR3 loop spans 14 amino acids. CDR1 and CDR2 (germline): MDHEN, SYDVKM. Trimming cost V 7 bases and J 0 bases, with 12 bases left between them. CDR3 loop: CASTWDGMNTEAFF. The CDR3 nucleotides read TGTGCCAGCACCTGGGACGGCATGAACACTGAAGCTTTCTTT.

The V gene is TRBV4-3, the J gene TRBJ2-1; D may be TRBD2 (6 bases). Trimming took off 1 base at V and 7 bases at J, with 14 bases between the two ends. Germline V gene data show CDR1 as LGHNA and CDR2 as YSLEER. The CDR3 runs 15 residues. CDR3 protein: CASSQVSLARNEQFF. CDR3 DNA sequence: TGCGCCAGCAGCCAAGTTTCTCTAGCGAGGAATGAGCAGTTCTTC.

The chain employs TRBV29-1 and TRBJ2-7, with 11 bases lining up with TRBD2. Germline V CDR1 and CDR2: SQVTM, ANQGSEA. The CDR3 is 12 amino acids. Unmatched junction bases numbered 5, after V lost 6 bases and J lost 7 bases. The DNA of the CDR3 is TGCAGCGTCGGACTAGCGGGTAGGGAGCAGTACTTC. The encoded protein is CSVGLAGREQYF.

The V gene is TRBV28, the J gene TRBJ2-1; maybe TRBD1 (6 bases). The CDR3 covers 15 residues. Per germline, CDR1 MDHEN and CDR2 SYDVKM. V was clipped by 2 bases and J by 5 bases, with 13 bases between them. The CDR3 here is CASSLIRGANNEQFF. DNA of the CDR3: TGTGCCAGCAGTTTAATCAGGGGCGCTAACAATGAGCAGTTCTTC.

The CDR3 spells CASRSGGAGDTQYF. The DNA of the CDR3 is TGTGCCAGCAGATCGGGGGGGGCCGGGGATACGCAGTATTTT. This sequence joins TRBV5-4 and TRBJ2-3, with TRBD2 matching 8 bases. CDR3 length: 14 amino acids. In germline, CDR1 is SGHNT, CDR2 YYREEE (reference sequence). The J segment lost 6 bases and the V segment lost 5 bases, leaving 8 bases of the junction unmatched.

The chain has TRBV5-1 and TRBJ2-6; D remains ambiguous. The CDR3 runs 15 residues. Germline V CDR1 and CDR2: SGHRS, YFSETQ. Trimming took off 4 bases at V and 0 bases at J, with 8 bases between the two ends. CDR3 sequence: CASSPWGSGANVLTF. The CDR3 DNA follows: TGCGCCAGCAGCCCCTGGGGCTCTGGGGCCAACGTCCTGACTTTC.

The CDR3 reads CASSQRGGRGDTQYF. The CDR3 region has the DNA TGTGCCAGCAGCCAGCGGGGGGGCCGGGGAGATACGCAGTATTTT. The rearrangement joins TRBV27 to TRBJ2-3; 10 bases line up with TRBD2. This CDR3 has 15 residues. Germline CDR1 reads MNHEY; CDR2 reads SMNVEV (reference sequence). The V segment lost 6 bases and the J segment 5 bases; nucleotides outside the gene matches: 8.

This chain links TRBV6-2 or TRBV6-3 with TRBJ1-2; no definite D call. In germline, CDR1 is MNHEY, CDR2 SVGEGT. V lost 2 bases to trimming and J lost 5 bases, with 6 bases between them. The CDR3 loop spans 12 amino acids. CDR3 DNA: TGTGCCAGCAGTTACGGGTGGTATGGCTACACCTTC. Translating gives CASSYGWYGYTF.

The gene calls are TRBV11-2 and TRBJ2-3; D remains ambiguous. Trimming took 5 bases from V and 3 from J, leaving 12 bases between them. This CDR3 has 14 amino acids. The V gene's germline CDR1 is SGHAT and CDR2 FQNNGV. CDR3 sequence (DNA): TGTGCCAGCAGCACCCCTGCCGGGACAGATACGCAGTATTTT. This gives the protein CASSTPAGTDTQYF. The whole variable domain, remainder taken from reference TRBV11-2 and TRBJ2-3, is EAGVAQSPRYKIIEKRQSVAFWCNPISGHATLYWYQQILGQGPKLLIQFQNNGVVDDSQLPKDRFSAERLKGVDSTLKIQPAKLEDSAVYLCASSTPAGTDTQYFGPGTRLTVL.

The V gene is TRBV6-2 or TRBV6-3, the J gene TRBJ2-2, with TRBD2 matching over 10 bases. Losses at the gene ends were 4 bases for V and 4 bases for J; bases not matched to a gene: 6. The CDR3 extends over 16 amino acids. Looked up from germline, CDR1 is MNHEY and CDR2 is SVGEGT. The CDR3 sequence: CASSFLAGVSTGELFF. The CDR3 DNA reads TGTGCCAGCAGTTTCCTAGCGGGAGTTAGCACCGGGGAGCTGTTTTTT.

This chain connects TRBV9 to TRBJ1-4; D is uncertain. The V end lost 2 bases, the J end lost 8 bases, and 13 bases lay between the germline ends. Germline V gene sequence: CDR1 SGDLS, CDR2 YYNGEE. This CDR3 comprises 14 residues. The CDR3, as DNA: TGTGCCAGCAGCGTTTCGAAAGGGTGGGAAAAACTGTTTTTT. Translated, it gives CASSVSKGWEKLFF.

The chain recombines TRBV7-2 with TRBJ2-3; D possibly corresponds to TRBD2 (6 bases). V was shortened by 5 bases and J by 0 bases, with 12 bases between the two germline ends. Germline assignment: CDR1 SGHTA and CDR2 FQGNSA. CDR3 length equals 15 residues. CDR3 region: CASSPRGSSTDTQYF. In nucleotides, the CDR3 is TGTGCCAGCAGCCCGCGGGGTTCTAGCACAGATACGCAGTATTTT.

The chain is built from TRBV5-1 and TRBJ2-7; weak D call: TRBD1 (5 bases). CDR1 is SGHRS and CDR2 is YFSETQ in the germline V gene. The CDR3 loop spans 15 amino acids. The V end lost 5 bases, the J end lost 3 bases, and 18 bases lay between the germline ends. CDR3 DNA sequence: TGCGCCAGCAGAGGGGAATGGGGCATAGGCTACGAGCAGTACTTC. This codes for CASRGEWGIGYEQYF.

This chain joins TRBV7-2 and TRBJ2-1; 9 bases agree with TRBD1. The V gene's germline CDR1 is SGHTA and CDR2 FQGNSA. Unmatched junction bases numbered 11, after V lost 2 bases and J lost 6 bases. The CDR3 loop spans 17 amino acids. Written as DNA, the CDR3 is TGTGCCAGCAGCTTATTAGTTTTCACAGGGGGCTCCAATGAGCAGTTCTTC. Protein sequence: CASSLLVFTGGSNEQFF.

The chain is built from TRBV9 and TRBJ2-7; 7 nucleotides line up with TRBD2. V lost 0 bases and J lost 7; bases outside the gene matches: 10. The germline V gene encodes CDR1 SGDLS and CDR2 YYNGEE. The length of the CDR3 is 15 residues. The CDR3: CASSVVRGGAGEQYF. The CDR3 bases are TGTGCCAGCAGCGTAGTCCGCGGAGGAGCGGGGGAGCAGTACTTC. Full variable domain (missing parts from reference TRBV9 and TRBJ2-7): DSGVTQTPKHLITATGQRVTLRCSPRSGDLSVYWYQQSLDQGLQFLIQYYNGEERAKGNILERFSAQQFPDLHSELNLSSLELGDSALYFCASSVVRGGAGEQYFGPGTRLTVT.